Sequencing of this TCR beta chain was carried out in a study of T-cell memory formation after mild COVID-19. About the research overall: TCR clusters were mostly confined to one donor each. Study findings and constraints: CD4+ contracting clones were found mainly in CM and EM, and CD8+ ones in EMRA. CD4/CD8 balance held among clones contracting day 15 to 85, and later expanders leaned CD4+.

Details on this clonotype: The antigen remains unidentified.

TCR alpha and TCR beta cDNA libraries carrying sample barcodes and UMIs were produced by 5'RACE using constant-segment primers. TCRdb reprocessed the 5' RACE reads with MiXCR, giving one entry per CDR3 protein. The sample has roughly 120,000 distinct CDR3 sequences, 15% to 20% seen once. The origin of this receptor is an adult woman who had mild COVID-19 (a few samples of this study predate the infection). Cell type and time point are not known. Sequenced: PBMCs or a T cell subset sorted from them (not recorded which).

The CDR3 DNA sequence: TGTGCCAGCAGTTACTCAAGACAGGTGAGAGGAGCCTACGAGCAGTACTTC. Amino acid sequence: CASSYSRQVRGAYEQYF. This chain connects TRBV6-2 or TRBV6-3 to TRBJ2-7; tentatively, D is TRBD1 (6 bases). Germline-derived CDR1 and CDR2 are MNHEY and SVGEGT. CDR3 length equals 17 residues. Between the trimmed V and J ends, which lost 0 bases and 2 bases, there was a span of 17 bases.